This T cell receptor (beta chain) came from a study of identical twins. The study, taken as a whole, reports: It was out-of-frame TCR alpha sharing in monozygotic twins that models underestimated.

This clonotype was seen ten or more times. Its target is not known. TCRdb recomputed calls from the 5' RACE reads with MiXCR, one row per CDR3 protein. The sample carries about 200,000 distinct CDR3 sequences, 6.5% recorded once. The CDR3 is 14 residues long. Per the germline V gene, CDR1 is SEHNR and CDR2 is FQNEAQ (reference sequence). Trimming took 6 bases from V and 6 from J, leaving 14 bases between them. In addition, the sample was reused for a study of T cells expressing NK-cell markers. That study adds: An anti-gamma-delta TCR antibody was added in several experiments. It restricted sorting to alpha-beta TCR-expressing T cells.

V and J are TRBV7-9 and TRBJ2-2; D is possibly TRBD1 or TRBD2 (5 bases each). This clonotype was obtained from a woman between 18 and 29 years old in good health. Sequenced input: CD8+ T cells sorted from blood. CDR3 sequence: CASSNSGTSGELFF. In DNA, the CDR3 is TGTGCCAGCAGTAATTCCGGGACCTCCGGGGAGCTGTTTTTT.